The 6 T cell receptor beta chains below all came from one sample that was sequenced in a study of cytomegalovirus exposure and HLA in healthy donors. 60 Vbeta and 13 Jbeta primers were used in PCR. Method: immunoSEQ multiplex PCR; TCRdb's copy keeps in-frame clones and lacks some. The profile shows about 67,000 clones, 85% to 90% of them singletons. The sample taken for sequencing was PBMCs. The receptors derive from a woman in her twenties or thirties in good health and CMV-seropositive.

The chain couples TRBV7-8 to TRBJ1-1, with TRBD1 matching 9 bases. The V gene end was trimmed by 4 bases and the J gene end by 1 base; junction bases not matched to a gene: 7. Germline V gene sequence: CDR1 SGHVS, CDR2 FQNEAQ. This CDR3 spans 16 amino acids. The CDR3 is CASSWIPGQGNTEAFF. The CDR3 region has the DNA TGTGCCAGCAGCTGGATTCCGGGACAGGGGAACACTGAAGCTTTCTTT.

The chain couples TRBV5-1 to TRBJ2-1; 12 bases line up with TRBD2. The V gene end was trimmed by 1 base and the J gene end by 9 bases; junction bases not matched to a gene: 2. The CDR3 contains 14 residues. The germline gives CDR1 SGHRS, CDR2 YFSETQ. The CDR3 region is CASSLRTSGTEQFF. The CDR3 DNA sequence: TGCGCCAGCAGCTTGCGGACTAGCGGGACTGAGCAGTTCTTC.

The chain is built from TRBV7-9 and TRBJ2-5; the match to TRBD2 covers 8 bases. V dropped 3 bases and J dropped 0; count of bases not matched to a gene: 3. There are 15 residues in the CDR3. Germline-derived CDR1 and CDR2 are SEHNR and FQNEAQ (reference sequence). CDR3 residues: CASSFGRGYQETQYF. As DNA, the CDR3 is TGTGCCAGCAGCTTCGGGAGGGGTTACCAAGAGACCCAGTACTTC.

The chain uses TRBV27 and TRBJ2-6; D remains ambiguous. V was pared by 5 bases and J by 0 bases, with 8 bases between. Germline loops: CDR1 MNHEY, CDR2 SMNVEV (reference sequence). The CDR3 has 15 residues. CDR3 in amino acids: CASSALASGANVLTF. The CDR3 coding sequence is TGTGCCAGCAGTGCCCTGGCCTCTGGGGCCAACGTCCTGACTTTC. Together with reference TRBV27 and TRBJ2-6, the CDR3 gives the full variable domain: EAQVTQNPRYLITVTGKKLTVTCSQNMNHEYMSWYRQDPGLGLRQIYYSMNVEVTDKGDVPEGYKVSRKEKRNFPLILESPSPNQTSLYFCASSALASGANVLTFGAGSRLTVL.

A remark on this clone: This sample includes further DNA sequences coding for the same CDR3. The chain recombines TRBV5-1 with TRBJ2-7; TRBD2 aligns across 7 bases. The CDR3 spans 14 residues. V lost 2 bases to trimming and J lost 4 bases; unmatched junction nucleotides: 6. The V gene's germline CDR1 is SGHRS and CDR2 YFSETQ. The CDR3 DNA is TGCGCCAGCAGCTTCTCAGCGGGAAAATACGAGCAGTACTTC. Its translation: CASSFSAGKYEQYF.

The gene calls are TRBV7-9 and TRBJ1-4; the D is unclear. The CDR3 sequence is 16 residues long. Trimming removed 2 bases from V and 5 bases from J, with 15 bases in between. Per germline, CDR1 SEHNR and CDR2 FQNEAQ (reference sequence). The CDR3 bases are TGTGCCAGCAGCTTACACGTACCTAGCCGAAATGAAAAACTGTTTTTT. Protein product: CASSLHVPSRNEKLFF.